This TCR beta chain was retrieved from a study of glioma-infiltrating T cells (dated by TCRdb to 2016 to 2017). As for the study more broadly: Sequencing of TCR alpha- and beta-chain repertoires was performed on glioma tissue, on non-neoplastic brain tissue, and on matched peripheral blood mononuclear cells. To measure how far tissue and blood T-cell populations diverged, each tissue-infiltrating repertoire was compared against the peripheral blood repertoire of the same patient. The paired cohort comprised three low-grade glioma patients, under 10 primary glioblastoma patients and three non-glioma patients contributing non-neoplastic brain tissue. Overall study results and their limits: Small numbers underpinned the group comparisons: roughly 8 glioblastoma patients, three low-grade glioma patients and three non-neoplastic patients. VJ-independent divergence between tissue and blood was lower than expected in non-neoplastic patients but higher than expected in all gliomas, particularly low-grade gliomas. Very few CDR3 sequences were found to be shared between tissue and blood, and this scarcity was attributed to high CDR3 diversity and limited sampling.

About this clonotype itself: Its antigen specificity is not known. Nothing much larger sits one base from this clone, and base qualities are not available.

TCR alpha and beta CDR3 regions were amplified with the iRepertoire nested amplicon-rescue multiplex PCR (arm-PCR) platform from RNA. The input for one-step reverse transcription and amplification was about 100-400 ng of either tissue mRNA or PBMC total RNA. Following bead purification, Illumina adapters were added through a secondary multiplex PCR, and the libraries were then gel-purified between 200 and 400 bp. Libraries carried internal 6-nucleotide barcodes used for demultiplexing. Sequencing of libraries was performed on an Illumina MiSeq with 2x220 or 2x250 nucleotide paired-end reads. The paper's processing steps were these. FLASH 1.2.11 was used to merge paired reads, and BWA-MEM then aligned the reads to the GRCh37 human genome before TRA and TRB reads were extracted. For V and J assignment, an IMGT-derived reference of cassette sequences and CDR3 motifs that included pseudogenes was used. Reads were translated in three frames, and productive CDR3s were defined as those with a C...FGXG motif and no stop codons. Unique combinations of V-J cassette pair and CDR3 amino acid sequence were defined as clonotypes. Hamming distance filtering was applied to reads, with thresholds set by the sequence error rate of each sample in mapped regions. Starting from the raw public reads, TCRdb applied fastp trimming at Q25, assembled clones with MiXCR and retained in-frame beta chains. A single entry per CDR3 protein holds the most common genes and DNA from its merged rows. TCRdb, not the original authors, processed these V and J calls. The sample table holds about 180,000 distinct CDR3 sequences, of which around 40% were seen once. The top ten constitute 5.2% of the sample.

Per the germline V gene (reference sequence), SEHNR is the CDR1 and FQNEAQ is the CDR2. Including the terminal cysteine and phenylalanine, the CDR3 comprises 13 residues. Only the CDR3 portion is preserved as DNA: 39 bases, with reading frame beginning at the first base. V is trimmed back by 4 bases and J by 7 bases, and the junction contains 2 bases that no gene match accounts for. What was sequenced was glioma tissue, nonneoplastic brain tissue, or PBMCs (not recorded which). The chain is made from TRBV7-9 and TRBJ1-2, and TRBD1 matches 11 of the central bases. The origin of this receptor is a human donor with low-grade glioma or glioblastoma, undergoing nonglioma brain surgery, or in good health (not recorded which). The CDR3 loop reads CASSYGTGGGYTF. The DNA reads as follows: TGTGCCAGCAGCTATGGGACAGGGGGTGGCTACACCTTC.